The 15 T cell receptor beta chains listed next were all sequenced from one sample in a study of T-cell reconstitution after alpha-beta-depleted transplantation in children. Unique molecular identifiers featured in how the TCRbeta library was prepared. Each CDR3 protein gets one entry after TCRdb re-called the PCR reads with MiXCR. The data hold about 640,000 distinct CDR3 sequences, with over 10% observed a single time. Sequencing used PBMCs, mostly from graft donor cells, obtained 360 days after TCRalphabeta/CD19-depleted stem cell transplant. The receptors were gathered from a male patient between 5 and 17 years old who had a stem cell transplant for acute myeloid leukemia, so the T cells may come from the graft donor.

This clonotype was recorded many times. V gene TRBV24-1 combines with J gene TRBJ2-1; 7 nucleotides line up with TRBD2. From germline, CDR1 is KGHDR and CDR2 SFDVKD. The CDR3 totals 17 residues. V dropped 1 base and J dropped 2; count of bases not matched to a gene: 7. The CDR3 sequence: CATSDFSGEGTYNEQFF. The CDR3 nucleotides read TGTGCCACCAGTGATTTTTCGGGGGAGGGTACCTACAATGAGCAGTTCTTC.

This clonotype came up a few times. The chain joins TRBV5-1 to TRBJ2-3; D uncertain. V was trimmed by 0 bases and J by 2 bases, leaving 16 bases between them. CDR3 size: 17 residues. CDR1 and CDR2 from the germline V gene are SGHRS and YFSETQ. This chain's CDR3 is CASSLAMLVRPTDTQYF. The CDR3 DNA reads TGCGCCAGCAGCTTGGCCATGTTGGTAAGGCCCACAGATACGCAGTATTTT.

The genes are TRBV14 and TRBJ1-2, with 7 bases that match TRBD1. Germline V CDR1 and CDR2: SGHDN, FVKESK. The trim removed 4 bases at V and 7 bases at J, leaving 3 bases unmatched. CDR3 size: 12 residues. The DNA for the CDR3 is TGTGCCAGCAGCCGTGACAGGGCTGGCTACACCTTC. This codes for CASSRDRAGYTF.

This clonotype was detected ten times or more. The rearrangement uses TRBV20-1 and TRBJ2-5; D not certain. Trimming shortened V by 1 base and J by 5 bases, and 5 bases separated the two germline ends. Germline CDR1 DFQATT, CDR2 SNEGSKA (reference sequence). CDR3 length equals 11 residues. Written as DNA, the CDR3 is TGCAGTGCTAGAGGGAGTGAGACCCAGTACTTC. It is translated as CSARGSETQYF.

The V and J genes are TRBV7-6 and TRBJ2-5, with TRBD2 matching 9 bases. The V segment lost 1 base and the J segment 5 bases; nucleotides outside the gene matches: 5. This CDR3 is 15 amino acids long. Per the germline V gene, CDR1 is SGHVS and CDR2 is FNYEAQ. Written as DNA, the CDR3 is TGTGCCAGCAGCTTAGGCGGGAGGGTCTGGGAGACCCAGTACTTC. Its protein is CASSLGGRVWETQYF.

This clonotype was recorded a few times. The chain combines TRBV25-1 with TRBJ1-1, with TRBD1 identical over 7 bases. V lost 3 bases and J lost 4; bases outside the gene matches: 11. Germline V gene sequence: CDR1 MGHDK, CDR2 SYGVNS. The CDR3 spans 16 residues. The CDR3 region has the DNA TGTGCCAGCAGTGATTTTACGACAGGGAGGACCACTGAAGCTTTCTTT. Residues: CASSDFTTGRTTEAFF.

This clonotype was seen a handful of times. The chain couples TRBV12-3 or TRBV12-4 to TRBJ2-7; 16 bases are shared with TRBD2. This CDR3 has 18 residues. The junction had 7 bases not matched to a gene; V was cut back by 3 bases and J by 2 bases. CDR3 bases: TGTGCCAGCAGTTTTATGGGGACTAGCGGGAGGGCCCCCTACGAGCAGTACTTC. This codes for CASSFMGTSGRAPYEQYF.

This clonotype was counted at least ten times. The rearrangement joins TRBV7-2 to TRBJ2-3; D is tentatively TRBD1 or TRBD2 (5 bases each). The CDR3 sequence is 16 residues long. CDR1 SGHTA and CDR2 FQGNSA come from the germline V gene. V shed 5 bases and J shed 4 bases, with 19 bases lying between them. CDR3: CASSPWTLGVPDTQYF. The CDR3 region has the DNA TGTGCCAGCAGCCCCTGGACGCTGGGGGTTCCAGATACGCAGTATTTT. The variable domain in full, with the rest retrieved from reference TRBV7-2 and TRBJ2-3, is GAGVSQSPSNKVTEKGKDVELRCDPISGHTALYWYRQSLGQGLEFLIYFQGNSAPDKSGLPSDRFSAERTGGSVSTLTIQRTQQEDSAVYLCASSPWTLGVPDTQYFGPGTRLTVL.

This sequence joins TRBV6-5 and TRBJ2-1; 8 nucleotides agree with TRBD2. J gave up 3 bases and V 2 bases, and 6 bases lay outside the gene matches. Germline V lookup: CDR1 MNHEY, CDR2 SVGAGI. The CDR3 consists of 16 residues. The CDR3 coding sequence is TGTGCCAGCAGTTACCCTTGGCGGGAGGACTACAATGAGCAGTTCTTC. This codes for CASSYPWREDYNEQFF.

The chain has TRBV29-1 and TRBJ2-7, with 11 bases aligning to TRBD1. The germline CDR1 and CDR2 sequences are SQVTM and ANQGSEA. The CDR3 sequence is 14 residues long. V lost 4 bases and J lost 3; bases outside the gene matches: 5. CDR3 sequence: CSVAAGTGGYEQYF. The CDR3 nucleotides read TGCAGCGTTGCCGCCGGGACAGGGGGCTACGAGCAGTACTTC.

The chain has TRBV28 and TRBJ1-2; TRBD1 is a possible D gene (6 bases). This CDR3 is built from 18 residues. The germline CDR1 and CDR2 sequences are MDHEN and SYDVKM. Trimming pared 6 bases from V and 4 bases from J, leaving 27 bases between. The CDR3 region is CASSRGGPIGGLGYGYTF. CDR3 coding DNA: TGTGCCAGCAGCCGGGGGGGCCCAATAGGGGGGCTGGGCTATGGCTACACCTTC.

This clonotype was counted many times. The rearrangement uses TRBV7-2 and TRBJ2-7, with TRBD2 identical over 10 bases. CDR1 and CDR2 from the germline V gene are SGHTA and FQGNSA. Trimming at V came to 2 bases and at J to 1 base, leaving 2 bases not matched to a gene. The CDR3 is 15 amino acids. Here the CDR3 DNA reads TGTGCCAGCAGCTTAACTAGCGGGGTATCCTACGAGCAGTACTTC. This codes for CASSLTSGVSYEQYF.

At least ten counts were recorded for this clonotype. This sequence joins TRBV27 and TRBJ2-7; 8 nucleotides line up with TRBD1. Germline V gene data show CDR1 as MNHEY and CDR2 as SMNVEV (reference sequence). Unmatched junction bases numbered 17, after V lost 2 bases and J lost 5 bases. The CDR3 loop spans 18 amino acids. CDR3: CASSLGTGGGMYVNEQYF. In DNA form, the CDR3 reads TGTGCCAGCAGTTTAGGGACAGGAGGCGGGATGTACGTTAACGAGCAGTACTTC.

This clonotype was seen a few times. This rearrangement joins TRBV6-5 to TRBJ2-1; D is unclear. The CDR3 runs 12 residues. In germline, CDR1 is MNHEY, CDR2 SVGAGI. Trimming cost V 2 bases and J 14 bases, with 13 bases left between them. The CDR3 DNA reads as TGTGCCAGCAGTTACGCCGCCGGAAGGGAGTTCTTC. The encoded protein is CASSYAAGREFF.

CDR3: CASSDRDRGGTDTQYF. Here the CDR3 DNA reads TGTGCCAGCAGCGACCGGGACAGGGGAGGCACAGATACGCAGTATTTT. The V and J genes are TRBV9 and TRBJ2-3; 10 nucleotides agree with TRBD1. CDR3 size: 16 residues. Germline V gene sequence: CDR1 SGDLS, CDR2 YYNGEE. The V and J ends lost 3 bases and 1 base, in that order; junction bases with no gene match: 5.